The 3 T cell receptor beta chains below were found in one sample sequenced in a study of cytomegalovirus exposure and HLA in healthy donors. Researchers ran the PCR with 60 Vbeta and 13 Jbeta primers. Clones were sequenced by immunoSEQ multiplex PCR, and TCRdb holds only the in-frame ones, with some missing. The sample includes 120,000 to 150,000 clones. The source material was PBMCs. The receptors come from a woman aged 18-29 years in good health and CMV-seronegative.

CDR3: CASSLGGRGTHNEQFF. As DNA, the CDR3 is TGTGCCAGCAGCTTGGGAGGGCGCGGGACCCACAATGAGCAGTTCTTC. The gene calls are TRBV5-4 and TRBJ2-1; maybe TRBD2 (6 bases). V was cut by 0 bases and J by 5 bases, with 15 bases left in between. CDR3 length equals 16 residues. Germline values: CDR1 SGHNT, CDR2 YYREEE (reference sequence).

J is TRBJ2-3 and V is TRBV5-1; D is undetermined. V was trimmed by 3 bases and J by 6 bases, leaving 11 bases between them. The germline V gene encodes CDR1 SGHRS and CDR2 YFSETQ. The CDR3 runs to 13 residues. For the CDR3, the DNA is TGCGCCAGCAGCTCCCCACTTGTGGATACGCAGTATTTT. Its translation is CASSSPLVDTQYF.

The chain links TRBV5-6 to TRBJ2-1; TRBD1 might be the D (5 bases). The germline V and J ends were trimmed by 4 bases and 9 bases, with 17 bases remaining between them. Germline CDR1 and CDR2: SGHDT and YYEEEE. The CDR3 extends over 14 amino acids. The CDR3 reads CASSTSRVTGEQFF. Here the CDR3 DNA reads TGTGCCAGCAGCACGTCCAGGGTCACGGGTGAGCAGTTCTTC.